This T cell receptor (beta chain) was captured in a study of shared clonotypes between healthy human individuals. On the study more broadly: Participating donors consisted of a couple of women and a few men aged 18 to 49.

Concerning this clone: This CDR3 is also generated by other DNA sequences in the sample.

Only in-frame clones appear in the TCRdb table, and some are missing; sequencing was by immunoSEQ multiplex PCR. The data contain approximately 350,000 clones, 95% to 97% of them singletons. Germline V gene data show CDR1 as SGHAT and CDR2 as FQNNGV. V gave up 2 bases and J gave up 4 bases, with 0 bases separating them. This CDR3 contains 10 residues. Sequencing was carried out using memory CD8+ T cells sorted from blood. Noted subset: CD45RO+ cells pooled with CCR7-negative TemRA cells. The chain combines TRBV11-2 with TRBJ2-7; D is uncertain. This TCR was recovered from a man aged 25-40 years in good health. The CDR3 DNA reads as TGTGCCAGCAGCTTATACGAGCAGTACTTC. Protein sequence: CASSLYEQYF.